This T cell receptor beta chain was found in a study of graft-versus-host responses after intestinal transplantation. Study background: Transplantation in recipients was multivisceral, liver-intestinal, or isolated intestinal. Points from the study as a whole: Marrow from the recipient contained GvH clones, some of which had appeared first in ileum or blood.

V was cut by 2 bases and J by 5 bases, with 13 bases left in between. CDR1 and CDR2 (germline): MGHRA, YSYEKL. This CDR3 region has 14 residues. To note about this clone: Its antigen is still unknown.

Clones were sequenced by immunoSEQ multiplex PCR, and TCRdb holds only the in-frame ones, with some missing. The table records around 110,000 clones, 90% to 95% of them present only once. The V gene is TRBV4-1, the J gene TRBJ2-7; D is possibly TRBD1 or TRBD2 (5 bases each). The sequence derives from a human donor who was the organ donor for an intestinal transplant. Sequencing was performed on unstimulated CD8+ T cells sorted from spleen or lymph node cells, taken before transplant. The chain's CDR3 is CASSQFQGDHEQYF. The CDR3 DNA sequence: TGCGCCAGCAGCCAATTCCAGGGAGACCACGAGCAGTACTTC.